The present entry profiles one T cell receptor delta chain with its context. The mismatch at residue 8 between this DNA's translation and the TCRdb protein of a much larger clone likely reflects a read error; the protein shown is translated from the DNA. This entry comes from a study of gamma-delta T cells after stem cell transplantation. Trimming took 1 base from V and 1 from J, leaving 18 bases between them. This CDR3 spans 17 amino acids. Germline V CDR1 and CDR2: GEAIGNYY, EKD. TCRdb redid the clone calls on the RT-PCR reads with CATT. The sample consists of roughly 3,300 delta-chain clones, 5% of them appearing once.

The source material was gamma-delta T cells. The rearrangement uses TRDV2 and TRDJ1; D is perhaps TRDD3 (6 bases). This TCR was sampled from a human donor. It is not recorded whose cells these are; they may come from a transplant donor. The CDR3 nucleotides are TGTGCCTGTGACACAGTGGGGGGTATAAGGTCCACCGATAAACTCATCTTT. Its translation is CACDTVGGIRSTDKLIF.